This T cell receptor (beta chain) derives from a study of beta chain features in type 1 diabetes. Background on the study: The examined sorted cells totaled about 98 million across samples.

A sort by CD45RO/CCR7/CD25/CD127/CD95/CD27 yielded CD4+ naive, central memory, regulatory and stem cell-like memory cells. The authors reverse transcribed all of the isolated RNA, so sequencing captured expressed TCRB transcripts. Method: immunoSEQ multiplex PCR; TCRdb's copy keeps in-frame clones and lacks some. The data hold 300,000 to 450,000 clones, with around a fifth observed a single time. The sequence came from a woman aged 18-30 years in good health. The sequenced material came from naive CD4+ T cells from blood.

The CDR3 DNA reads TGCAGCGTTGGTTGGCAGGGGAACACTGAAGCTTTCTTT. Translating it yields CSVGWQGNTEAFF. The chain has TRBV29-1 and TRBJ1-1; D might be TRBD1 (5 bases). Trimming cost V 4 bases and J 1 base, with 10 bases left between them. The germline V gene has CDR1 SQVTM and CDR2 ANQGSEA. This CDR3 spans 13 amino acids. The full variable domain, in which reference TRBV29-1 and TRBJ1-1 provide the parts outside the CDR3, is SAVISQKPSRDICQRGTSLTIQCQVDSQVTMMFWYRQQPGQSLTLIATANQGSEATYESGFVIDKFPISRPNLTFSTLTVSNMSPEDSSIYLCSVGWQGNTEAFFGQGTRLTVV.